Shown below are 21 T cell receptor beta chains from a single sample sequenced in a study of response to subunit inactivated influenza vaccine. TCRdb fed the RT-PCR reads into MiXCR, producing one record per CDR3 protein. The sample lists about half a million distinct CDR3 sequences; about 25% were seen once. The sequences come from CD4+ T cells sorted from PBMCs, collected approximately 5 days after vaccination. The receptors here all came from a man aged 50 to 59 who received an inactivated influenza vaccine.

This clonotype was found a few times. The CDR3: CASTKSESSGANVLTF. The CDR3 DNA sequence: TGTGCCAGCACTAAATCTGAGAGCTCTGGGGCCAACGTCCTGACTTTC. The chain carries TRBV6-1 and TRBJ2-6; D uncertain. Trimming stripped 7 bases from V and 0 bases from J, with 13 bases between. CDR1 is MNHNS, CDR2 SASEGT, per germline. The CDR3 covers 16 residues.

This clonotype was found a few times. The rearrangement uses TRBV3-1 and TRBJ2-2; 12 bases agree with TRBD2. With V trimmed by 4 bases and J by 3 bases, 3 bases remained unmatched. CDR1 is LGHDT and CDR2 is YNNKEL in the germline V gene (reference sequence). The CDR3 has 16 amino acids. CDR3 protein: CASSPWTSGDTGELFF. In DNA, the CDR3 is TGTGCCAGCAGCCCCTGGACTAGCGGGGACACCGGGGAGCTGTTTTTT.

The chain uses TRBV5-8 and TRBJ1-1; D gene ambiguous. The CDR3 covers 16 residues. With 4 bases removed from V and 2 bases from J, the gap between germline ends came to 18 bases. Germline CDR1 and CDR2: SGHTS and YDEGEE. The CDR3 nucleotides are TGTGCCAGCAGCCGTAAGGCGACCCTACTTAACACTGAAGCTTTCTTT. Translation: CASSRKATLLNTEAFF.

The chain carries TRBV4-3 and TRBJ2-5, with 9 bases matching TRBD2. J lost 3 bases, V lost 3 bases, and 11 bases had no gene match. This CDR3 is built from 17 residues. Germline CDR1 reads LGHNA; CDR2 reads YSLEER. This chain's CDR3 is CASSQVLVIAGEETQYF. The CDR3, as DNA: TGCGCCAGCAGCCAGGTTTTGGTGATAGCGGGAGAAGAGACCCAGTACTTC.

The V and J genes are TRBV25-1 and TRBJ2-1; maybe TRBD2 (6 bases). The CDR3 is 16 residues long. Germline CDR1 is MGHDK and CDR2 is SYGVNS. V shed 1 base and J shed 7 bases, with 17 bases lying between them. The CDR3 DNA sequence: TGTGCCAGCAGTGAATGGGTTAGCGGACTATGGAATGAGCAGTTCTTC. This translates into CASSEWVSGLWNEQFF.

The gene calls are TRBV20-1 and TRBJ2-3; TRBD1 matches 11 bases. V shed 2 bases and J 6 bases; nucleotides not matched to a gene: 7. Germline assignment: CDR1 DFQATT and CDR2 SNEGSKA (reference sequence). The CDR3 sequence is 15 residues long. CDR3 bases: TGCAGTGCTAGATCCATGGACAGGGGGCCGGATACGCAGTATTTT. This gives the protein CSARSMDRGPDTQYF.

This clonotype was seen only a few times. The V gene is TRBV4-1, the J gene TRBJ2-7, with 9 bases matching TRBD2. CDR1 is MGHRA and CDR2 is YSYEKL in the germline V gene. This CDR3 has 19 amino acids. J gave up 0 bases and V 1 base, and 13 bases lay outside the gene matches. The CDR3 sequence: CASSQVLSLAGIRSYEQYF. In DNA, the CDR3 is TGCGCCAGCAGCCAAGTGCTGAGTCTAGCGGGAATTCGCTCCTACGAGCAGTACTTC.

The CDR3, as DNA: TGCAGTGCTAGCTCAGGGGCTTTGAGGAATGAGCAGTTCTTC. As protein: CSASSGALRNEQFF. This chain joins TRBV20-1 and TRBJ2-1, with a tentative D call TRBD1 (6 bases). Trimming removed 3 bases from V and 7 bases from J, with 16 bases in between. Germline-derived CDR1 and CDR2 are DFQATT and SNEGSKA (reference sequence). The CDR3 length is 14 residues.

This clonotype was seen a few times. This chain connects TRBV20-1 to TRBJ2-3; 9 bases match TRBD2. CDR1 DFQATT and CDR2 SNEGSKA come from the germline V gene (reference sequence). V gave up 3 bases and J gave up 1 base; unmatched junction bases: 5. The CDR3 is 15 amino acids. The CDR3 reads CSARAGTSRTDTQYF. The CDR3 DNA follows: TGCAGTGCTAGGGCCGGGACTAGCCGCACAGATACGCAGTATTTT.

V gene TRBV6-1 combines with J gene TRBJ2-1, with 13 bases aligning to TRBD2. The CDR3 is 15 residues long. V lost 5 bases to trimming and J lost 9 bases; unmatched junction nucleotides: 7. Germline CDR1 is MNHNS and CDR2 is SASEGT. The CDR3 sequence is CASSPGTSGTSEQFF. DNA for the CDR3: TGTGCCAGCAGTCCCGGGACTAGCGGGACGAGTGAGCAGTTCTTC.

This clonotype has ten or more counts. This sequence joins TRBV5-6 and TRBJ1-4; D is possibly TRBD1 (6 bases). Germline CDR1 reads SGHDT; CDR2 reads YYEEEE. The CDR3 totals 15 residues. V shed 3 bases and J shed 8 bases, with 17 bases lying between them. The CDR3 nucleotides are TGTGCCAGCAGCTATTCGACAGGACCAAGGGAAAAACTGTTTTTT. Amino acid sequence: CASSYSTGPREKLFF.

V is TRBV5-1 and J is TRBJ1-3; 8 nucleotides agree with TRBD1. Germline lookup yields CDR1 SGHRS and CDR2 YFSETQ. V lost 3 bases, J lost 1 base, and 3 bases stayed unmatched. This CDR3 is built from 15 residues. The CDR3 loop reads CASSWGTGSGNTIYF. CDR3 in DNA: TGCGCCAGCAGCTGGGGGACAGGATCTGGAAACACCATATATTTT.

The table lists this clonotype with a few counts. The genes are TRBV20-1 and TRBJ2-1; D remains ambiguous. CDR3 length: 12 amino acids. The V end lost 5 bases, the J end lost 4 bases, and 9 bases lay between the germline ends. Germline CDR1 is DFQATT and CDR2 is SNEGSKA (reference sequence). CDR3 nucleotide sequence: TGCAGTGCTCGTCGCCGTTACAATGAGCAGTTCTTC. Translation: CSARRRYNEQFF.

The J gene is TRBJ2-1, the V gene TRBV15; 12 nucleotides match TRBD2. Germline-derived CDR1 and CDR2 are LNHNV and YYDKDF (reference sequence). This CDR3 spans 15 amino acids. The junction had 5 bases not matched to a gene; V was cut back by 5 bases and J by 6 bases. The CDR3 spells CATSLLAGGTNEQFF. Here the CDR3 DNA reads TGTGCCACCAGCCTACTAGCGGGAGGTACCAATGAGCAGTTCTTC.

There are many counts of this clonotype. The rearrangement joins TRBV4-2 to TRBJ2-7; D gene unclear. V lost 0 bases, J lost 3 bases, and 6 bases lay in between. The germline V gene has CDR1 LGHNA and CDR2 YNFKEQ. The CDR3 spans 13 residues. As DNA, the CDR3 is TGTGCCAGCAGCCAAGATGGAATCTACGAGCAGTACTTC. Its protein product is CASSQDGIYEQYF.

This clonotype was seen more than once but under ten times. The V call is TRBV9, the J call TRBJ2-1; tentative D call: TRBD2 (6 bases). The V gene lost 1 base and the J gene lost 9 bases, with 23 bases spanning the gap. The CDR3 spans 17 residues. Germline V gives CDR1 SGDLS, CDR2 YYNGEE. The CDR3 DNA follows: TGTGCCAGCAGCGTAATTTCCCGGGACTTCCCTTTGGGTGAGCAGTTCTTC. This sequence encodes CASSVISRDFPLGEQFF.

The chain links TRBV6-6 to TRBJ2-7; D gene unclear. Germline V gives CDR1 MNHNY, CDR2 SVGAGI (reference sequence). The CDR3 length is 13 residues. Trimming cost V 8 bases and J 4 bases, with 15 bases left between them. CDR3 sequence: CASSVHESYEQYF. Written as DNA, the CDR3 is TGTGCCAGCTCCGTTCACGAGAGTTACGAGCAGTACTTC.

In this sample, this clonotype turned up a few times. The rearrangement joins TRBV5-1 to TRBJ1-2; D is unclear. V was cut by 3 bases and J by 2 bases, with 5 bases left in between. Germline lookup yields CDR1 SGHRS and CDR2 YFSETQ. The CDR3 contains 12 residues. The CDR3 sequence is CASSSQNYGYTF. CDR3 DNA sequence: TGCGCCAGCAGCTCACAGAACTATGGCTACACCTTC.

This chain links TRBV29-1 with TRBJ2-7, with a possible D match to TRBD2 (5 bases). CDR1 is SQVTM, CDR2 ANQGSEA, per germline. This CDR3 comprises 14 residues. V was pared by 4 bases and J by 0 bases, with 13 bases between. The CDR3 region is CSVGGSADSYEQYF. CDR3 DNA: TGCAGCGTTGGGGGTAGCGCGGACTCCTACGAGCAGTACTTC.

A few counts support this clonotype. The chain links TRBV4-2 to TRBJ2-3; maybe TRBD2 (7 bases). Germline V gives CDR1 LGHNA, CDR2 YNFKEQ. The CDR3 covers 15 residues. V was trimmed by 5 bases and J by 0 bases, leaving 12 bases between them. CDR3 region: CASSAGGRSTDTQYF. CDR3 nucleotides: TGTGCCAGCAGCGCCGGGGGGCGGAGCACAGATACGCAGTATTTT.

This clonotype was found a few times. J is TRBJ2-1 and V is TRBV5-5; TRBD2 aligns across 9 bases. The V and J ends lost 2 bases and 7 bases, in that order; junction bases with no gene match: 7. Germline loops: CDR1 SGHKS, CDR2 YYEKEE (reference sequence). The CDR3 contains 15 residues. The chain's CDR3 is CASSFPGTSRNEQFF. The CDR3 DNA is TGTGCCAGCAGCTTCCCCGGGACTAGCCGAAATGAGCAGTTCTTC.